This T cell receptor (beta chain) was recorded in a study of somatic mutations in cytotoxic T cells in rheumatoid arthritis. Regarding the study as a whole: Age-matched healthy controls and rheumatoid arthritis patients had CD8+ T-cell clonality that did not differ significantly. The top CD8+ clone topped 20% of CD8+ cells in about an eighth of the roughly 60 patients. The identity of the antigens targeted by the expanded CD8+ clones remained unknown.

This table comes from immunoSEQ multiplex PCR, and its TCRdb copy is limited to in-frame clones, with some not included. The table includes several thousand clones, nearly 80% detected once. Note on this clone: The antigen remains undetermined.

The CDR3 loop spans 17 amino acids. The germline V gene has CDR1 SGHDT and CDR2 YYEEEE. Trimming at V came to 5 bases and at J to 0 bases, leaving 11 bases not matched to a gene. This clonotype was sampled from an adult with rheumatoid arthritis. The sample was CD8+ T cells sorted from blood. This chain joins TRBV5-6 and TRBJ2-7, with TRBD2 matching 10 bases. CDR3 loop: CASSSLAGESFSYEQYF. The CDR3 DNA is TGTGCCAGCAGTTCCCTAGCGGGAGAGTCCTTCTCCTACGAGCAGTACTTC.